This T cell receptor beta chain stems from a study of blood T cell repertoires in COVID-19. For the study at large: From T cells, B-cell-depleted T cells, or PBMCs came the material, which was cDNA or gDNA.

Per the authors' pipeline: For nucleated cells, counts were estimated from reference gene primer amplification. Libraries were prepared by immunoSEQ multiplex PCR; TCRdb keeps only in-frame clonotypes and omits some of them. Clonal size and the V and J genes are those of that table, whereas D and trimming came from the DNA. The table records roughly 72,000 clones, 80% of them present only once. Trimming shortened V by 2 bases and J by 0 bases, and 5 bases separated the two germline ends. The CDR3 is made up of 14 amino acids. From germline, CDR1 is SGDLS and CDR2 YYNGEE. Sequenced: peripheral blood. The chain uses TRBV9 and TRBJ1-4, with unresolved D. This sequence originates from a man in his sixties or seventies who had recovered from COVID-19. The CDR3, as DNA: TGTGCCAGCAGCGTGAGCTCAACTAATGAAAAACTGTTTTTT. Its translation is CASSVSSTNEKLFF. Complete variable domain (other parts from reference TRBV9 and TRBJ1-4): DSGVTQTPKHLITATGQRVTLRCSPRSGDLSVYWYQQSLDQGLQFLIQYYNGEERAKGNILERFSAQQFPDLHSELNLSSLELGDSALYFCASSVSSTNEKLFFGSGTQLSVL.